These T cell receptor beta chains were read from a single sample in a study of radiotherapy plus CTLA-4 blockade in lung cancer. Only in-frame clones appear in the TCRdb table, and some are missing; sequencing was by immunoSEQ multiplex PCR. The sample yields 47,000 or so clones, approximately 84% seen once. This material consisted of peripheral blood, taken from a patient treated with radiotherapy plus ipilimumab. The receptors come from a human donor with non-small cell lung cancer whose response to radiotherapy plus ipilimumab could not be evaluated. CDR3s leave out the opening cysteine and the closing phenylalanine or tryptophan. Fields, in order: V gene, J gene, CDR3 protein.

v_call: TRBV30
j_call: TRBJ2-1
cdr3_aa: AQGAGAIQGEQF

v_call: TRBV11-2
j_call: TRBJ1-1
cdr3_aa: ASSFLNTEAF

v_call: TRBV7-2
j_call: TRBJ2-1
cdr3_aa: ASSTRRDNEQF

v_call: TRBV19
j_call: TRBJ1-1
cdr3_aa: ASSITGGLNTEAF

v_call: TRBV29-1
j_call: TRBJ2-1
cdr3_aa: SVDGRTSGYNEQF

v_call: TRBV28
j_call: TRBJ1-1
cdr3_aa: ASSKTPIQSNTEAF

v_call: TRBV6-1
j_call: TRBJ2-7
cdr3_aa: ASSVQGGPSYEQY

v_call: TRBV27
j_call: TRBJ1-3
cdr3_aa: ASSITGATYSGNTIY

v_call: TRBV5-1
j_call: TRBJ1-1
cdr3_aa: ASSLLLGGEAF

v_call: TRBV6-5
j_call: TRBJ2-1
cdr3_aa: ASSYGLGTSVNEQF

v_call: TRBV19
j_call: TRBJ2-7
cdr3_aa: ASSRLAGAEEQY

v_call: TRBV27
j_call: TRBJ1-5
cdr3_aa: ASSLWGQPNQPQH

v_call: TRBV25-1
j_call: NA
cdr3_aa: ASRADLGDRGTYEQY

v_call: TRBV7-2
j_call: TRBJ1-3
cdr3_aa: ASSRTTASGNTIY

v_call: TRBV30
j_call: TRBJ2-2
cdr3_aa: AWSTGDGLDTGELF

v_call: TRBV19
j_call: TRBJ1-1
cdr3_aa: ASDPTGGGNTEAF

v_call: TRBV7-9
j_call: TRBJ1-1
cdr3_aa: ASIGAGYQNTEAF

v_call: TRBV19
j_call: TRBJ2-7
cdr3_aa: ATERDRGYEQY

v_call: TRBV7-2
j_call: TRBJ2-7
cdr3_aa: ASSSRYRYEQY

v_call: TRBV7-9
j_call: TRBJ2-5
cdr3_aa: ASSLVGKAGETQY

v_call: TRBV29-1
j_call: TRBJ2-3
cdr3_aa: SVVGGTGSGKDTQY

v_call: TRBV4-3
j_call: TRBJ2-7
cdr3_aa: ASSPGLADEQY

v_call: TRBV11-2
j_call: TRBJ2-2
cdr3_aa: ASSLFPPTGATGELF

v_call: TRBV5-1
j_call: TRBJ2-1
cdr3_aa: ASSLRSTGVTYNEQF

v_call: TRBV5-5
j_call: TRBJ1-2
cdr3_aa: ASSLGGRGYGYT

v_call: TRBV2
j_call: TRBJ1-2
cdr3_aa: ASSGNIDRGRVGYT

v_call: TRBV23-1
j_call: TRBJ2-4
cdr3_aa: ASSHYDRLAKNIQY

v_call: TRBV5-1
j_call: TRBJ2-3
cdr3_aa: ASSGQGAQADTQY

v_call: TRBV11-2
j_call: TRBJ2-7
cdr3_aa: ASSLVVSRDRTSYEQY

v_call: TRBV4-3
j_call: TRBJ2-3
cdr3_aa: ASSQGYAGGETDTQY

v_call: TRBV27
j_call: TRBJ2-3
cdr3_aa: ASSLSPGTDTQY

v_call: TRBV27
j_call: NA
cdr3_aa: ASRRLAGVVDEQY

v_call: TRBV27
j_call: TRBJ2-7
cdr3_aa: ASSLLAGPFYEQY

v_call: TRBV11-2
j_call: TRBJ1-2
cdr3_aa: ASSLDPTGGTSNYGYT

v_call: TRBV18
j_call: TRBJ2-1
cdr3_aa: ASSPMSGSSYNEQF

v_call: TRBV4-1
j_call: TRBJ2-7
cdr3_aa: ASSQATGSYEQY

v_call: TRBV28
j_call: TRBJ1-2
cdr3_aa: ASSLIRTINYGYT

v_call: TRBV2
j_call: TRBJ2-5
cdr3_aa: ASSSYSIQETQY

v_call: TRBV11-3
j_call: TRBJ2-5
cdr3_aa: ASSPGGGKETQY

v_call: TRBV25-1
j_call: TRBJ2-1
cdr3_aa: ATTGGQGTYNEQF

v_call: TRBV10-3
j_call: TRBJ2-3
cdr3_aa: AIKDREGVDTQY

v_call: TRBV30
j_call: TRBJ1-1
cdr3_aa: AWIKQGQNTEAF

v_call: TRBV6-1
j_call: TRBJ2-1
cdr3_aa: ASSEITSGRPSSYNEQF

v_call: TRBV11-3
j_call: TRBJ2-3
cdr3_aa: ASSFDGDTDTQY

v_call: TRBV6-6
j_call: TRBJ1-3
cdr3_aa: ASSYSSVTGNTIY

v_call: TRBV5-1
j_call: TRBJ2-7
cdr3_aa: ASRKTGNYEQY

v_call: TRBV11-2
j_call: TRBJ1-3
cdr3_aa: ASSLGGAGNTIY

v_call: TRBV4-1
j_call: TRBJ1-1
cdr3_aa: ASSGRTMNTEAF

v_call: TRBV7-2
j_call: TRBJ1-4
cdr3_aa: ASSPLGQANEKLF

v_call: TRBV7-2
j_call: TRBJ2-3
cdr3_aa: ASSLVFADTQY

v_call: TRBV29-1
j_call: TRBJ1-1
cdr3_aa: SVGEAGPNTEAF